The 13 T cell receptor beta chains below come from one sample, sequenced in a study of blood T cell repertoires in COVID-19. Some clones are missing from TCRdb's copy, which holds only in-frame ones; the method was immunoSEQ multiplex PCR. The sample consists of 250,000 to 350,000 clones, roughly 87% of them appearing once. Sequences were obtained from PBMCs or T cells enriched from blood (not recorded which). The receptors stem from a woman under 30 who had recovered from COVID-19.

The V and J genes are TRBV30 and TRBJ1-6; D not certain. Germline CDR1 GTSNPN, CDR2 SVGIG (reference sequence). Trimming pared 2 bases from V and 2 bases from J, leaving 13 bases between. The CDR3 runs to 16 residues. In DNA, the CDR3 is TGTGCCTGGAGTTCCGACTGGCTTCCCTATAATTCACCCCTCCACTTT. Its protein product is CAWSSDWLPYNSPLHF.

The CDR3: CASSLYRKSYSYGYTF. The CDR3, as DNA: TGTGCCAGCAGCTTGTACAGAAAGAGCTACAGCTATGGCTACACCTTC. The V and J genes are TRBV7-2 and TRBJ1-2; no clear D. CDR1 is SGHTA, CDR2 FQGNSA, per germline. Between the trimmed V and J ends, which lost 3 bases and 4 bases, there was a span of 18 bases. This CDR3 region has 16 residues.

The gene calls are TRBV30 and TRBJ1-2; tentatively, D is TRBD1 (6 bases). The CDR3 covers 13 residues. V was pared by 1 base and J by 8 bases, with 14 bases between. The V gene's germline CDR1 is GTSNPN and CDR2 SVGIG (reference sequence). CDR3 coding DNA: TGTGCCTGGAGTGGGGGGCGTTCCAAAGGCTACACCTTC. Its translation: CAWSGGRSKGYTF.

CDR3 amino acids: CASMGQSNQPQHF. The DNA for the CDR3 is TGTGCCAGTATGGGGCAGAGCAATCAGCCCCAGCATTTT. The chain links TRBV7-8 to TRBJ1-5; D may be TRBD1 (5 bases). The CDR3 has 13 amino acids. The ends were cut back, 9 bases at V and 1 base at J, with 10 bases in the middle. Germline lookup yields CDR1 SGHVS and CDR2 FQNEAQ.

The sample holds one count of this clone. This chain links TRBV30 with TRBJ1-2, with D hard to call. Germline-derived CDR1 and CDR2 are GTSNPN and SVGIG (reference sequence). V was shortened by 2 bases and J by 2 bases, with 21 bases between the two germline ends. The CDR3 runs 17 residues. In nucleotides, the CDR3 is TGTGCCTGGAGTACACTCCCCTACAGAACACAAAACTATGGCTACACCTTC. This sequence encodes CAWSTLPYRTQNYGYTF.

This clone came up a few times. This rearrangement joins TRBV3-1 (or the pseudogene TRBV3-2) to TRBJ1-1; 7 nucleotides line up with TRBD1. V lost 0 bases and J lost 9; bases outside the gene matches: 4. The length of the CDR3 is 13 residues. Germline CDR1 is LGHDT and CDR2 is YNNKEL (reference sequence). Here the CDR3 DNA reads TGTGCCAGCAGCCAAGAACGGGACAGCCAAGCTTTCTTT. Translation gives CASSQERDSQAFF.

The CDR3 loop reads CASSPRTPLTSGREGEQFF. For the CDR3, the DNA is TGTGCCAGCTCACCAAGGACTCCTTTAACTAGCGGGAGGGAGGGTGAGCAGTTCTTC. The chain employs TRBV18 and TRBJ2-1, with 13 bases that match TRBD2. The CDR3 covers 19 residues. Germline trimming cut 2 bases from V and 9 bases from J; bases unmatched to any gene: 16. Germline V gives CDR1 KGHSH, CDR2 LQKENI. Full variable domain (remainder filled in from reference TRBV18 and TRBJ2-1): NAGVMQNPRHLVRRRGQEARLRCSPMKGHSHVYWYRQLPEEGLKFMVYLQKENIIDESGMPKERFSAEFPKEGPSILRIQQVVRGDSAAYFCASSPRTPLTSGREGEQFFGPGTRLTVL.

The chain couples TRBV27 to TRBJ1-6, with TRBD1 matching 7 bases. Losses at the gene ends were 5 bases for V and 9 bases for J; bases not matched to a gene: 16. CDR1 MNHEY and CDR2 SMNVEV come from the germline V gene (reference sequence). CDR3 size: 17 residues. DNA of the CDR3: TGTGCCAGCAGTACGACCTCCCGGACCCCAGGGGGTTCACCCCTCCACTTT. Protein product: CASSTTSRTPGGSPLHF.

The chain recombines TRBV28 with TRBJ1-5, with D perhaps matching TRBD1 (6 bases). Germline V lookup: CDR1 MDHEN, CDR2 SYDVKM. The CDR3 has 15 residues. V was trimmed by 4 bases and J by 0 bases, leaving 10 bases between them. The CDR3 nucleotides read TGTGCCAGCAGTTCACAGACAGGTAGCAATCAGCCCCAGCATTTT. It codes for CASSSQTGSNQPQHF.

CDR3 nucleotide sequence: TGTGCCTGGGAGTCCGACAGCGGGGAGCTGTTTTTT. This sequence encodes CAWESDSGELFF. J is TRBJ2-2 and V is TRBV30; D perhaps matches TRBD1 (5 bases). The V gene lost 5 bases and the J gene lost 7 bases, with 11 bases spanning the gap. There are 12 residues in the CDR3. CDR1 is GTSNPN and CDR2 is SVGIG in the germline V gene (reference sequence).

This sequence joins TRBV5-1 and TRBJ1-1, with D maybe TRBD1 (5 bases). CDR3 length: 15 residues. CDR1 SGHRS and CDR2 YFSETQ come from the germline V gene. V lost 4 bases, J lost 1 base, and 14 bases lay in between. CDR3 residues: CASSPQYRTNTEAFF. Here the CDR3 DNA reads TGCGCCAGCAGCCCCCAGTACAGGACGAACACTGAAGCTTTCTTT.

J is TRBJ1-1 and V is TRBV7-9; 8 bases align to TRBD1. Germline assignment: CDR1 SEHNR and CDR2 FQNEAQ (reference sequence). The CDR3 totals 15 residues. V gave up 4 bases and J gave up 4 bases; unmatched junction bases: 8. CDR3 sequence reads: CASSSRQGLSTEAFF. CDR3 coding DNA: TGTGCCAGCAGCTCAAGACAGGGGTTGAGCACTGAAGCTTTCTTT.

The chain is built from TRBV4-3 and TRBJ1-2; 8 bases map to TRBD1. This CDR3 has 16 residues. V gave up 3 bases and J gave up 3 bases; unmatched junction bases: 9. Per germline, CDR1 LGHNA and CDR2 YSLEER. Here the CDR3 DNA reads TGCGCCAGCAGCCAGATCGGGGACAGGCGAGACTATGGCTACACCTTC. Protein product: CASSQIGDRRDYGYTF.